The sequence of this T cell receptor (beta chain) was determined in a study of cytomegalovirus exposure and HLA in healthy donors. This clone was counted a few times. 60 Vbeta and 13 Jbeta primers were used in PCR. Assay used: immunoSEQ multiplex PCR; TCRdb lists only in-frame clones, some missing. The sample lists approximately 110,000 clones, approximately 80% occurring once. This CDR3 contains 14 residues. From germline, CDR1 is SGHDN and CDR2 FVKESK. V trimming: 1 base; J trimming: 5 bases; junction bases outside the gene matches: 3. The J gene is TRBJ2-3, the V gene TRBV14, with 7 bases lining up with TRBD1. Sequencing used PBMCs. The sequence derives from a man between 45 and 60 years old in good health and CMV-seronegative. The CDR3 reads CASSQGDSRDTQYF. The CDR3 nucleotides are TGTGCCAGCAGCCAAGGGGACAGTAGAGATACGCAGTATTTT.